This T cell receptor (beta chain) was obtained from a study of blood T cell repertoires in COVID-19. About the study: The United States, Italy and Spain supplied acute and convalescent COVID-19 samples. T cells, B-cell-depleted T cells, or PBMCs supplied cDNA or gDNA.

In the authors' workflow: Amplifying reference gene primers gave estimates of nucleated cell counts. This table comes from immunoSEQ multiplex PCR, and its TCRdb copy is limited to in-frame clones, with some not included. V, J and clone size are taken as reported in that table, and D and trimming were inferred from the DNA itself. The sample has 50,000 to 60,000 clones, around four fifths seen once. The CDR3 runs to 16 residues. Germline V lookup: CDR1 SGHDT, CDR2 YYEEEE. V gave up 0 bases and J gave up 2 bases; unmatched junction bases: 6. The TCR was taken from a man between 65 and 85 years old with active COVID-19. The specimen was peripheral blood. This chain links TRBV5-6 with TRBJ2-3, with 7 bases matching TRBD2. In DNA form, the CDR3 reads TGTGCCAGCAGCTTGGGGGCCGGGGGGAACACAGATACGCAGTATTTT. Translation gives CASSLGAGGNTDTQYF. Combining the CDR3 with reference TRBV5-6 and TRBJ2-3 gives the whole variable domain DAGVTQSPTHLIKTRGQQVTLRCSPKSGHDTVSWYQQALGQGPQFIFQYYEEEERQRGNFPDRFSGHQFPNYSSELNVNALLLGDSALYLCASSLGAGGNTDTQYFGPGTRLTVL.